Reported below is one T cell receptor (beta chain). The CDR3 has 13 residues. V shed 4 bases and J shed 2 bases, with 9 bases lying between them. Looked up from germline, CDR1 is MNHNS and CDR2 is SASEGT. In the original analysis: Reference gene primer amplification yielded estimated nucleated cell counts. Clones were sequenced by immunoSEQ multiplex PCR, and TCRdb holds only the in-frame ones, with some missing. The V and J calls and clone size are taken from that table; D and trimming were inferred from the DNA. The sample consists of fewer than 250,000 clones, about 85% of them appearing once. This sample was taken from a study of blood T cell repertoires in COVID-19. Study-wide context: Both acute and convalescent COVID-19 samples were obtained from the United States, Italy and Spain. Sample material is recorded as cDNA or gDNA derived from T cells, B-cell-depleted T cells, or PBMCs.

The source is a man aged 40-55 years with acute or convalescent COVID-19. The chain carries TRBV6-1 and TRBJ2-7, with D possibly being TRBD1 (6 bases). The sequencing input was peripheral blood. The CDR3: CASSGGHTYEQYF. The CDR3 DNA reads TGTGCCAGCAGTGGGGGACATACCTACGAGCAGTACTTC.